The clone carrying this T cell receptor beta chain was detected many times. The data originate from a study of T cells after yellow fever vaccination. A single record per CDR3 protein comes from TCRdb applying MiXCR to the 5' RACE reads. The table lists approximately 110,000 distinct CDR3 sequences, roughly 6.7% of them singletons. The source was CD4+ T cells sorted from PBMCs, collected 9 to 10 days after the first yellow fever vaccination. This TCR was sampled from a man between 18 and 35 years old who received the YFV17D yellow fever vaccine.

CDR3 region: CASSFQGRAGAEAFF. Written as DNA, the CDR3 is TGCGCCAGCAGCTTCCAGGGACGGGCGGGCGCTGAAGCTTTCTTT. The rearrangement joins TRBV5-1 to TRBJ1-1; D may be TRBD1 (5 bases). The V gene's germline CDR1 is SGHRS and CDR2 YFSETQ. V lost 2 bases, J lost 6 bases, and 17 bases lay in between. This CDR3 region has 15 residues.